The T cell receptor (beta chain) described here comes from a study of cytomegalovirus exposure and HLA in healthy donors. The germline V and J ends were trimmed by 6 bases and 6 bases, with 20 bases remaining between them. Germline lookup yields CDR1 LGHNT and CDR2 FRNRAP. The CDR3 is 15 amino acids. The PCR contained 60 Vbeta and 13 Jbeta primers. Sequenced by immunoSEQ multiplex PCR; TCRdb stores in-frame clones only, minus some. The sample carries 83,000 or so clones, over 75% recorded once. This TCR was sampled from a female donor in good health and CMV-seronegative. This chain connects TRBV12-5 to TRBJ1-2; D may be TRBD1 (6 bases). The sequencing sample was made of PBMCs. CDR3 sequence reads: CASGPMGAGPHGYTF. Here the CDR3 DNA reads TGTGCTAGTGGCCCAATGGGGGCAGGTCCTCATGGCTACACCTTC.